This T cell receptor (beta chain) was identified during a study of blood T cell repertoires in COVID-19. Study summary: T cells, B-cell-depleted T cells, or PBMCs supplied cDNA or gDNA.

The table lists this clone with a count of one. Authors' methods: Amplification from reference gene primers served as the basis for estimated nucleated cell counts. The repertoire was sequenced with immunoSEQ multiplex PCR; TCRdb's copy has only in-frame clones and lacks some. The DNA gave D and trimming, while V, J and clone size come from that table. The repertoire has tens of thousands of clones, approximately 88% of them found once; the top ten carry about three fifths. Unmatched junction bases numbered 6, after V lost 4 bases and J lost 0 bases. CDR1 and CDR2 from the germline V gene are SGHNT and YYREEE (reference sequence). The CDR3 loop spans 18 amino acids.

The J gene is TRBJ2-3, the V gene TRBV5-4; 15 bases fit TRBD2. This receptor was identified in a man aged 65-85 years with acute or convalescent COVID-19. Material for sequencing was peripheral blood. The CDR3 sequence is CASSPGLAGGASTDTQYF. The CDR3 DNA sequence: TGTGCCAGCAGCCCGGGACTAGCGGGGGGCGCTAGCACAGATACGCAGTATTTT.